Listed below are T cell receptor beta chains from one sample, sequenced in a study of cytotoxic CD8 clonotypes in ibrutinib-treated CLL. Generated by immunoSEQ multiplex PCR, the TCRdb table keeps only in-frame clones and is missing some. Among fewer than 400,000 clones listed, over 60% were seen once. Here the sequenced sample was PBMCs, taken after 36 months of ibrutinib treatment. The receptor set was obtained from a human donor with chronic lymphocytic leukemia. CDR3s include the opening cysteine and the closing phenylalanine or tryptophan. The order of the fields is J gene, D gene, V gene, clone size, CDR3 protein, CDR3 DNA. A D gene is named only where the DNA matches it firmly. Size tells how often a clone was seen (once, few, many) or the class of an expanded clone, and some rows leave it out.

>TRBJ2-2|NA|TRBV2|NA
CASSSDSNTGELFF
TGTGCCAGCAGCTCAGACAGTAACACCGGGGAGCTGTTTTTT
>TRBJ1-1|TRBD1|TRBV29-1|NA
CSVSTGVGTEAFF
TGCAGCGTCTCGACAGGGGTGGGCACTGAAGCTTTCTTT
>TRBJ1-2|NA|TRBV2|NA
CASSAQGRDYGYTF
TGTGCCAGCAGCGCACAGGGACGGGACTATGGCTACACCTTC
>TRBJ1-2|NA|TRBV19|NA
CASSIAGNYGYTF
TGTGCCAGTAGTATCGCAGGGAACTATGGCTACACCTTC
>TRBJ2-7|TRBD1|TRBV27|once
CASSLFQGAREQYF
TGTGCCAGCAGTTTATTCCAGGGGGCGCGTGAGCAGTACTTC
>TRBJ2-6|NA|TRBV4-2|NA
CASSHSNLGVGGANVLTF
TGTGCCAGCAGCCACTCGAATTTAGGGGTCGGTGGGGCCAACGTCCTGACTTTC
>TRBJ2-4|TRBD2|TRBV6-1|NA
CASSVLAAAKNIQYF
TGTGCCAGCAGTGTCCTAGCGGCAGCCAAAAACATTCAGTACTTC
>TRBJ1-1|TRBD1|TRBV7-9|NA
CASSDRQGGEAFF
TGTGCCAGCAGCGACCGACAGGGTGGTGAAGCTTTCTTT
>TRBJ2-1|TRBD2|TRBV6-5|NA
CASSYGYGGGANEQFF
TGTGCCAGCAGTTACGGATATGGCGGGGGGGCCAATGAGCAGTTCTTC
>TRBJ2-1|NA|TRBV5-4|NA
CASSPLSKVPSNEQFF
TGTGCCAGCAGCCCGCTAAGCAAAGTCCCTTCCAATGAGCAGTTCTTC
>TRBJ1-2|TRBD1|TRBV7-9|few
CASTRTGESGYTF
TGTGCCAGCACCCGGACAGGGGAGTCTGGCTACACCTTC
>TRBJ2-5|NA|TRBV6-5|NA
CASSYNGRGETQYF
TGTGCCAGCAGTTACAACGGACGAGGAGAGACCCAGTACTTC
>TRBJ1-4|NA|TRBV5-1|NA
CASSLDPVEVGKLFF
TGCGCCAGCAGCTTGGACCCCGTGGAGGTCGGAAAACTGTTTTTT
>TRBJ2-7|NA|TRBV18|NA
CASSPDRTYEQYF
TGTGCCAGCTCACCGGACAGAACCTACGAGCAGTACTTC
>TRBJ2-7|NA|TRBV7-2|NA
CASSSHYEQYF
TGTGCCAGCAGCTCTCACTACGAGCAGTACTTC
>TRBJ1-3|NA|TRBV4-3|once
CASSQEQGSGNTIYF
TGCGCCAGCAGCCAAGAACAGGGATCCGGAAACACCATATATTTT
>TRBJ2-7|NA|TRBV29-1|few
CSGTGTYEQYF
TGCAGCGGCACAGGGACCTACGAGCAGTACTTC
>TRBJ1-2|TRBD1|TRBV6-1|NA
CASSDPGQGDYGYTF
TGTGCCAGCAGTGACCCGGGACAGGGGGACTATGGCTACACCTTC
>TRBJ1-1|NA|TRBV29-1|NA
CSVGSARNAEAFF
TGCAGCGTTGGTTCAGCCCGCAACGCTGAAGCTTTCTTT
>TRBJ2-5|TRBD1|TRBV5-1|once
CASSLGNRGPQETQYF
TGCGCCAGCAGCTTGGGGAACAGGGGCCCCCAAGAGACCCAGTACTTC
>TRBJ2-2|NA|TRBV29-1|NA
CSVPRLANTGELFF
TGCAGCGTTCCTCGACTAGCGAACACCGGGGAGCTGTTTTTT
>TRBJ2-2|TRBD1|TRBV5-6|NA
CASSLVTGVTGELFF
TGTGCCAGCAGCTTGGTAACAGGGGTCACCGGGGAGCTGTTTTTT
>TRBJ1-2|NA|TRBV28|NA
CASSSSYGGSVWRDGYTF
TGTGCCAGCAGTTCCTCGTACGGTGGCTCGGTATGGAGAGATGGCTACACCTTC
>TRBJ1-5|NA|TRBV11-3|NA
CASSLSAHKVEIQPQHF
TGTGCCAGCAGCTTATCAGCCCACAAAGTAGAGATTCAGCCCCAGCATTTT
>TRBJ2-7|TRBD2|TRBV7-6|NA
CASSFLAGDNEQYF
TGTGCCAGCAGCTTCTTAGCGGGAGACAACGAGCAGTACTTC
>TRBJ2-7|NA|TRBV29-1|NA
CSVARGGKGSEQYF
TGCAGCGTCGCCCGAGGGGGAAAGGGCAGCGAGCAGTACTTC
>TRBJ2-7|TRBD1|TRBV4-1|NA
CASSLTPGQGLGEQYF
TGCGCCAGCAGCCTCACTCCGGGACAGGGATTGGGCGAGCAGTACTTC
>TRBJ2-7|NA|TRBV6-1|NA
CASADLGEQYF
TGTGCGTCGGCCGATTTGGGCGAGCAGTACTTC
>TRBJ1-1|NA|TRBV28|few
CASRPGQLEAFF
TGTGCCAGCAGGCCCGGGCAGCTTGAAGCTTTCTTT
>TRBJ1-4|NA|TRBV7-8|once
CASTERWRAGEKLFF
TGTGCCAGCACCGAAAGGTGGAGGGCGGGGGAAAAACTGTTTTTT
>TRBJ2-7|NA|TRBV6-5|few
CASGRDGGAYEQYF
TGTGCCAGCGGCAGGGACGGAGGGGCTTACGAGCAGTACTTC
>TRBJ2-5|NA|TRBV29-1|once
CSVEFRGDLGTQYF
TGCAGCGTTGAATTTCGAGGGGACCTAGGGACCCAGTACTTC
>TRBJ2-3|NA|TRBV29-1|NA
CSVEGTISGTDTQYF
TGCAGCGTTGAAGGGACAATCAGCGGTACAGATACGCAGTATTTT
>TRBJ2-1|NA|TRBV9|NA
CASSSRDVTNEQFF
TGTGCCAGCAGCTCCCGGGACGTAACGAATGAGCAGTTCTTC
>TRBJ2-5|NA|TRBV27|NA
CASRAQGTETQYF
TGTGCCAGCAGGGCTCAGGGAACGGAGACCCAGTACTTC